The 7 T cell receptor beta chains below come from one sample, sequenced in a study of Graves' ophthalmopathy and Graves' hyperthyroidism. Amplification of the TCR beta CDR3 regions used RNA transcripts (as template). First-round RT-PCR used HTBI primers; second-round multiplex PCR followed. Each CDR3 protein gets one entry after TCRdb re-called the multiplex PCR reads with MiXCR. In the table there are over 500,000 distinct CDR3 sequences, 20% to 25% of which are singletons. The sequencing sample was made of peripheral blood. The receptors originated from a woman aged 18-30 years with stable Graves' hyperthyroidism. Some clones in this sample may be carry-over from other donors' samples.

This clonotype was seen repeatedly, ten times or more. The CDR3 nucleotides are TGCAGTGCTAGGAGGGACCAACGGAACTATGGCTACACCTTC. It yields the protein CSARRDQRNYGYTF. V is TRBV20-1 and J is TRBJ1-2; the D gene is possibly TRBD1 (5 bases). Germline CDR1 reads DFQATT; CDR2 reads SNEGSKA (reference sequence). V lost 3 bases and J lost 2, with 13 bases in between. The length of the CDR3 is 14 residues.

As DNA, the CDR3 is TGTGCCAGCAAGCCGGGACAGTATAATTCACCCCTCCACTTT. This encodes CASKPGQYNSPLHF. This rearrangement joins TRBV12-3 or TRBV12-4 to TRBJ1-6, with 7 bases fitting TRBD1. The V segment lost 7 bases and the J segment 4 bases; nucleotides outside the gene matches: 4. CDR3 length: 14 amino acids.

In the case of this clonotype: A junction boundary mismatches the germline segment, possibly from a read error. The chain joins TRBV7-2 to TRBJ1-1, with 7 nucleotides matching TRBD1. The CDR3 has 13 amino acids. CDR1 and CDR2 (germline): SGHTA, FQGNSA. This CDR3 is CASRRQGGTEACF. The CDR3 DNA reads as TGTGCCAGCAGGCGACAGGGAGGGACTGAAGCTTGCTTT. Full variable domain (remainder filled in from reference TRBV7-2 and TRBJ1-1): GAGVSQSPSNKVTEKGKDVELRCDPISGHTALYWYRQSLGQGLEFLIYFQGNSAPDKSGLPSDRFSAERTGGSVSTLTIQRTQQEDSAVYLCASRRQGGTEACFGQGTRLTVV.

The genes are TRBV20-1 and TRBJ1-5, with 9 positions matching TRBD1. The germline V gene has CDR1 DFQATT and CDR2 SNEGSKA (reference sequence). The V gene end was trimmed by 3 bases and the J gene end by 5 bases; junction bases not matched to a gene: 14. This CDR3 contains 17 residues. The CDR3 DNA is TGCAGTGCTAGGACCCTGGGGAACAGGGGGCGAGATCAGCCCCAGCATTTT. Translation: CSARTLGNRGRDQPQHF.

This clonotype was seen many times. The J gene is TRBJ2-7, the V gene TRBV7-9, with D hard to call. Between the trimmed V and J ends, which lost 0 bases and 2 bases, there was a span of 5 bases. This CDR3 comprises 13 residues. CDR1 and CDR2 (germline): SEHNR, FQNEAQ (reference sequence). This CDR3 is CASSLAGPYEQYF. The DNA for the CDR3 is TGTGCCAGCAGCTTAGCTGGGCCCTACGAGCAGTACTTC.

This clonotype came up many times. The gene calls are TRBV27 and TRBJ2-2, with 7 bases that match TRBD1. CDR3 length: 16 amino acids. Germline CDR1 and CDR2: MNHEY and SMNVEV (reference sequence). With 10 bases clipped from V and 5 bases from J, the junction kept 16 bases outside the gene matches. CDR3 DNA: TGTGCCACGACAACAGGGGCGCAATGGGGTACCGGGGAGCTGTTTTTT. It encodes CATTTGAQWGTGELFF.

The J gene is TRBJ2-7, the V gene TRBV27; D is uncertain. V lost 3 bases, J lost 7 bases, and 10 bases lay in between. The CDR3 runs 12 residues. CDR1 is MNHEY, CDR2 SMNVEV, per germline (reference sequence). The DNA for the CDR3 is TGTGCCAGCAGTTTCCCCTTCGGGGAGCAGTACTTC. Its protein is CASSFPFGEQYF.